These 10 T cell receptor beta chains share one sample of origin, sequenced in a study of blood T cell repertoires in COVID-19. Sequenced by immunoSEQ multiplex PCR; TCRdb stores in-frame clones only, minus some. The profile covers 200,000 or so clones, with roughly 76% appearing a single time and approximately 5% taken by the ten largest. The sequenced sample consisted of peripheral blood. The receptors come from a human donor in a cohort sampled during active COVID-19.

The chain has TRBV9 and TRBJ2-7, with D possibly TRBD1 on 5 matching bases. Trimming shortened V by 0 bases and J by 1 base, and 11 bases separated the two germline ends. In germline, CDR1 is SGDLS, CDR2 YYNGEE. This CDR3 has 15 residues. The chain's CDR3 is CASSVGPGLSYEQYF. The CDR3 nucleotides read TGTGCCAGCAGCGTAGGTCCAGGGCTATCCTACGAGCAGTACTTC.

The rearrangement uses TRBV2 and TRBJ2-1; 14 nucleotides match TRBD2. The length of the CDR3 is 16 residues. J gave up 2 bases and V 5 bases, and 2 bases lay outside the gene matches. Germline values: CDR1 SNHLY, CDR2 FYNNEI. Here the CDR3 DNA reads TGTGCCAGCAGTCCGGGACTAGCGGGGGCCTACAATGAGCAGTTCTTC. It translates to CASSPGLAGAYNEQFF.

This clone has more than one count but fewer than ten. CDR3 nucleotides: TGTGCCAGTAGTATCGCGGACTATGGCTACACCTTC. As protein: CASSIADYGYTF. The rearrangement links TRBV19 to TRBJ1-2; D is ambiguous. Germline CDR1 reads LNHDA; CDR2 reads SQIVND (reference sequence). V was trimmed by 3 bases and J by 3 bases, leaving 5 bases between them. The CDR3 loop spans 12 amino acids.

V is TRBV5-4 and J is TRBJ2-7, with 10 bases aligning to TRBD2. This CDR3 has 14 residues. In germline, CDR1 is SGHNT, CDR2 YYREEE (reference sequence). V shed 0 bases and J 5 bases; nucleotides not matched to a gene: 2. The CDR3 is CASSLGLAGHEQYF. Here the CDR3 DNA reads TGTGCCAGCAGCTTGGGACTAGCGGGCCACGAGCAGTACTTC.

The V and J genes are TRBV3-1 (or the pseudogene TRBV3-2) and TRBJ2-2, with D possibly matching TRBD1 (5 bases). V was shortened by 2 bases and J by 7 bases, with 14 bases between the two germline ends. Per germline, CDR1 LGHDT and CDR2 YNNKEL (reference sequence). The CDR3 is 15 amino acids. Here the CDR3 reads CASSQLGQVNGELFF. The CDR3 nucleotides are TGTGCCAGCAGCCAATTGGGGCAGGTCAACGGGGAGCTGTTTTTT.

The V and J genes are TRBV28 and TRBJ1-1; 7 positions agree with TRBD1. The CDR3 runs 18 residues. CDR1 and CDR2 (germline): MDHEN, SYDVKM. The ends lost 7 bases at V and 0 bases at J; junction bases unmatched: 17. The CDR3 protein is CASTERDRWDSLNTEAFF. CDR3 DNA sequence: TGTGCCAGCACCGAGAGAGACCGATGGGACAGCTTGAACACTGAAGCTTTCTTT.

With respect to this clone: Other DNA sequences from this sample encode an identical CDR3 as well. V is TRBV9 and J is TRBJ1-1, with D tentatively TRBD1 (5 bases). The germline gives CDR1 SGDLS, CDR2 YYNGEE. CDR3 length: 14 amino acids. V was cut by 4 bases and J by 1 base, with 11 bases left in between. The DNA for the CDR3 is TGTGCCAGCAGCTTCGGGACTCCGAACACTGAAGCTTTCTTT. Its protein is CASSFGTPNTEAFF.

This clone was recorded many times. The chain joins TRBV3-1 (or the pseudogene TRBV3-2) to TRBJ2-5, with TRBD2 matching 11 bases. V trimming: 1 base; J trimming: 5 bases; junction bases outside the gene matches: 6. The CDR3 runs 16 residues. Germline CDR1 reads LGHDT; CDR2 reads YNNKEL (reference sequence). CDR3 amino acids: CASSQGTSGRLETQYF. CDR3 bases: TGTGCCAGCAGCCAAGGGACTAGCGGGCGTTTGGAGACCCAGTACTTC.

The V gene is TRBV7-8, the J gene TRBJ1-1; D gene unclear. The CDR3 consists of 15 residues. Germline-derived CDR1 and CDR2 are SGHVS and FQNEAQ. Trimming shortened V by 1 base and J by 3 bases, and 12 bases separated the two germline ends. The CDR3 spells CASSLEGGRDTEAFF. CDR3 nucleotides: TGTGCCAGCAGCTTAGAAGGAGGGCGGGACACTGAAGCTTTCTTT.

This clone was seen just once. The V and J genes are TRBV6-5 and TRBJ1-2; D is unclear. In germline, CDR1 is MNHEY, CDR2 SVGAGI. The V and J ends lost 6 bases and 3 bases respectively, with 14 bases between them. CDR3 length: 14 residues. The CDR3 loop is CASSPLSSDYGYTF. CDR3 nucleotides: TGTGCCAGCAGCCCCCTAAGCTCCGACTATGGCTACACCTTC.